This TCR beta chain was sequenced for a study of cytomegalovirus exposure and HLA in healthy donors. The study drew the donors from its approximately 110-subject validation cohort, separate from the 666-subject first cohort. About this clone: What it binds is not known.

Broader study findings: Subsequent analysis of the 110 or so validation repertoires found a tendency for first-cohort TCR clusters to co-occur.

Assay: immunoSEQ multiplex PCR; the TCRdb copy retains only in-frame clones and omits some. The data hold tens of thousands of clones, with 94% observed a single time. The origin of this receptor is a man aged 18 to 29 in good health and CMV-seropositive. The sample was PBMCs.

CDR3 nucleotides: TGTGCCAGCAGTGAAGCGCTTATACAGGGGGCAGGGGAGACCCAGTACTTC. Translated: CASSEALIQGAGETQYF. This chain connects TRBV2 to TRBJ2-5, with 9 bases matching TRBD1. Germline CDR1 is SNHLY and CDR2 is FYNNEI. The CDR3 covers 17 residues. Trimming cost V 0 bases and J 5 bases; bases outside gene matches: 10.